What follows are 20 T cell receptor beta chains derived from one specimen sequenced in a study of blood T cell repertoires in COVID-19. Produced via immunoSEQ multiplex PCR; TCRdb's table is partial and in-frame only. Of about 52,000 clones in the sample, roughly 87% were seen once. The specimen was peripheral blood. The receptor source for this set is a human donor in a cohort sampled during active COVID-19.

Sample share makes this clone medium-sized. V usage is TRBV27 and J usage is TRBJ2-5; TRBD2 agrees at 8 bases. The V gene end was trimmed by 5 bases and the J gene end by 5 bases; junction bases not matched to a gene: 7. The CDR3 is made up of 14 amino acids. Germline CDR1 and CDR2: MNHEY and SMNVEV (reference sequence). The CDR3 region has the DNA TGTGCCAGCAGTCCCCGGGGGGGATGGGAGACCCAGTACTTC. It specifies CASSPRGGWETQYF.

The J gene is TRBJ2-1, the V gene TRBV6-5, with D tentatively TRBD1 (5 bases). Per germline, CDR1 MNHEY and CDR2 SVGAGI. The CDR3 length is 16 residues. The V end lost 0 bases, the J end lost 6 bases, and 15 bases lay between the germline ends. The CDR3, as DNA: TGTGCCAGCAGTTACTCGACTGGGGCGGTTTTCAATGAGCAGTTCTTC. Its translation: CASSYSTGAVFNEQFF.

The chain joins TRBV27 to TRBJ2-7; 12 bases are shared with TRBD2. CDR3 size: 19 residues. In germline, CDR1 is MNHEY, CDR2 SMNVEV (reference sequence). With V trimmed by 5 bases and J by 2 bases, 16 bases remained unmatched. CDR3 protein: CASSPPPGLAGGRPYEQYF. As DNA, the CDR3 is TGTGCCAGCAGTCCCCCGCCCGGGCTAGCGGGAGGGCGACCCTACGAGCAGTACTTC.

V is TRBV7-9 and J is TRBJ1-5; D gene uncertain. This CDR3 contains 14 residues. Trimming pared 3 bases from V and 0 bases from J, leaving 6 bases between. Germline V gene data show CDR1 as SEHNR and CDR2 as FQNEAQ (reference sequence). CDR3 in amino acids: CASSLAVSNQPQHF. DNA for the CDR3: TGTGCCAGCAGCTTGGCGGTTAGCAATCAGCCCCAGCATTTT.

This clone was seen just once. The rearrangement joins TRBV28 to TRBJ1-2; no reliable D call. Germline V gene data show CDR1 as MDHEN and CDR2 as SYDVKM. The CDR3 sequence is 13 residues long. V gave up 3 bases and J gave up 3 bases, with 8 bases separating them. The CDR3 protein is CASSFSSYYGYTF. Here the CDR3 DNA reads TGTGCCAGCAGTTTTAGCAGTTACTATGGCTACACCTTC.

The rearrangement uses TRBV19 and TRBJ1-5, with 7 nucleotides matching TRBD1. This CDR3 region has 16 residues. The V gene's germline CDR1 is LNHDA and CDR2 SQIVND (reference sequence). V was pared by 4 bases and J by 9 bases, with 15 bases of the junction left unmatched. The DNA of the CDR3 is TGTGCCAGTAGTAGCCTGAGGACAGGTGATATCGGGCCCCAGCATTTT. This sequence encodes CASSSLRTGDIGPQHF.

This chain joins TRBV2 and TRBJ2-7; a possible D gene is TRBD2 (6 bases). The CDR3 spans 15 residues. CDR1 and CDR2 (germline): SNHLY, FYNNEI. V lost 10 bases and J 1 base, leaving 20 bases between the germline ends. The CDR3 sequence: CATRKRGSGSYEQYF. The CDR3 DNA follows: TGTGCCACCCGGAAGCGAGGTAGCGGATCCTACGAGCAGTACTTC. The full variable domain, rest sourced from reference TRBV2 and TRBJ2-7, is EPEVTQTPSHQVTQMGQEVILRCVPISNHLYFYWYRQILGQKVEFLVSFYNNEISEKSEIFDDQFSVERPDGSNFTLKIRSTKLEDSAMYFCATRKRGSGSYEQYFGPGTRLTVT.

This chain connects TRBV5-1 to TRBJ2-6; 8 bases are a match to TRBD1. V gave up 4 bases and J gave up 0 bases; unmatched junction bases: 9. Germline V lookup: CDR1 SGHRS, CDR2 YFSETQ. The CDR3 length is 18 residues. Written as DNA, the CDR3 is TGCGCCAGCAGCACCGGACAGGGAAGGACCTCTGGGGCCAACGTCCTGACTTTC. This translates into CASSTGQGRTSGANVLTF. The whole variable domain, remainder taken from reference TRBV5-1 and TRBJ2-6, is KAGVTQTPRYLIKTRGQQVTLSCSPISGHRSVSWYQQTPGQGLQFLFEYFSETQRNKGNFPGRFSGRQFSNSRSEMNVSTLELGDSALYLCASSTGQGRTSGANVLTFGAGSRLTVL.

The CDR3 DNA sequence: TGTGCCAGCAGTGGGGATCGGACAGGGAGGGGTGGCTACACCTTC. Translation: CASSGDRTGRGGYTF. V gene TRBV2 combines with J gene TRBJ1-2; 8 bases are a match to TRBD1. The CDR3 is 15 residues long. Germline V CDR1 and CDR2: SNHLY, FYNNEI. The V segment lost 4 bases and the J segment 7 bases; nucleotides outside the gene matches: 11.

The sample holds one count of this clone. This chain uses TRBV9 with TRBJ2-1, with TRBD1 as a possible D gene (7 bases). V was pared by 0 bases and J by 3 bases, with 10 bases between. The CDR3 is 15 residues long. Germline V CDR1 and CDR2: SGDLS, YYNGEE. CDR3 nucleotides: TGTGCCAGCAGCGTAGCGGGGGACAGCTACAATGAGCAGTTCTTC. Translation: CASSVAGDSYNEQFF.

V is TRBV9 and J is TRBJ1-6; 9 bases agree with TRBD1. CDR3 size: 16 residues. V trimming: 0 bases; J trimming: 7 bases; junction bases outside the gene matches: 5. Germline-derived CDR1 and CDR2 are SGDLS and YYNGEE. CDR3 nucleotide sequence: TGTGCCAGCAGCGTAGGCAGGGGACAGGGCAATTCACCCCTCCACTTT. Encoded protein: CASSVGRGQGNSPLHF.

This chain joins TRBV5-1 and TRBJ2-1; TRBD2 matches 16 bases. Germline V gives CDR1 SGHRS, CDR2 YFSETQ. The CDR3 contains 17 residues. The trim removed 4 bases at V and 4 bases at J, leaving 5 bases unmatched. For the CDR3, the DNA is TGCGCCAGCAGCCGGGGACTAGCGGGAGGGCCTTACAATGAGCAGTTCTTC. It is translated as CASSRGLAGGPYNEQFF.

This chain links TRBV10-2 with TRBJ1-2; D might be TRBD1 (5 bases). The CDR3 sequence is 14 residues long. Germline CDR1 reads WSHSY; CDR2 reads SAAADI. The germline V and J ends were trimmed by 7 bases and 6 bases, with 18 bases remaining between them. CDR3 protein: CASTGPEGGDGYTF. CDR3 in DNA: TGCGCCAGCACCGGACCCGAGGGAGGGGATGGCTACACCTTC.

This chain joins TRBV19 and TRBJ2-7; D perhaps matches TRBD1 (5 bases). Trimming took off 3 bases at V and 2 bases at J, with 11 bases between the two ends. CDR3 length equals 14 residues. Germline V CDR1 and CDR2: LNHDA, SQIVND (reference sequence). CDR3 in amino acids: CASSIGAGTYEQYF. CDR3 coding DNA: TGTGCCAGTAGTATTGGGGCAGGGACCTACGAGCAGTACTTC.

This chain joins TRBV3-1 (or the pseudogene TRBV3-2) and TRBJ2-1; 11 bases align to TRBD2. The V and J ends lost 8 bases and 0 bases, in that order; junction bases with no gene match: 6. The CDR3 contains 16 residues. The germline gives CDR1 LGHDT, CDR2 YNNKEL (reference sequence). In nucleotides, the CDR3 is TGTGCCAGCGAGGCTAGCGGGAGGAGCTCCTACAATGAGCAGTTCTTC. Translation: CASEASGRSSYNEQFF.

V and J are TRBV4-3 and TRBJ1-4; TRBD1 might be the D (6 bases). The CDR3 sequence is 14 residues long. V shed 4 bases and J shed 8 bases, with 14 bases lying between them. In germline, CDR1 is LGHNA, CDR2 YSLEER. This chain's CDR3 is CASSRLQGHEKLFF. CDR3 DNA sequence: TGCGCCAGCAGCCGGTTACAGGGACACGAAAAACTGTTTTTT.

The V gene is TRBV6-5, the J gene TRBJ2-3; 10 nucleotides match TRBD2. Germline V CDR1 and CDR2: MNHEY, SVGAGI. This CDR3 is built from 15 residues. J was trimmed by 0 bases and V by 7 bases; bases with no gene match: 4. The chain's CDR3 is CASIIAGGSTDTQYF. The CDR3 DNA follows: TGTGCCAGCATAATAGCGGGAGGTAGCACAGATACGCAGTATTTT.

CDR3 sequence (DNA): TGTGCCAGCAGTTACCGGGACAGGGGCAAGTGGTCTGGGGAGCAGTACTTC. Residues: CASSYRDRGKWSGEQYF. The gene calls are TRBV6-2 or TRBV6-3 and TRBJ2-7, with 10 bases lining up with TRBD1. The CDR3 contains 17 residues. Germline CDR1 and CDR2: MNHEY and SVGEGT. J lost 7 bases, V lost 2 bases, and 14 bases had no gene match.

V usage is TRBV10-3 and J usage is TRBJ1-2; 8 nucleotides align to TRBD1. J was trimmed by 5 bases and V by 0 bases; bases with no gene match: 2. The germline V gene encodes CDR1 ENHRY and CDR2 SYGVKD. There are 14 residues in the CDR3. This CDR3 is CAISESGQGYGYTF. The CDR3 coding sequence is TGTGCCATCAGTGAGTCCGGACAGGGTTATGGCTACACCTTC.

This chain links TRBV28 with TRBJ2-5; tentative D call: TRBD2 (7 bases). The CDR3 spans 16 residues. Trimming stripped 2 bases from V and 1 base from J, with 14 bases between. Per the germline V gene, CDR1 is MDHEN and CDR2 is SYDVKM. The CDR3 here is CASSLEEGGGQETQYF. CDR3 DNA sequence: TGTGCCAGCAGTTTAGAAGAGGGGGGGGGCCAAGAGACCCAGTACTTC.